This T cell receptor (beta chain) was sequenced for a study of cytomegalovirus exposure and HLA in healthy donors (dated by TCRdb to about 2017). About the full investigation: According to a later analysis, one platform produced both the roughly 130 validation repertoires and the 666 repertoires of the first cohort. Besides the first cohort of hundreds of subjects, a separate validation cohort made up of 120 different subjects was used. To predict cytomegalovirus infection status, the study combined high-throughput TCR immunosequencing, statistical association of individual TCRs with disease status, and machine learning. The study aimed to test whether signatures of past pathogen exposure could be identified by cataloging public T cell receptors.

This clone has only a few counts. Its binding antigen is unknown. Base qualities are not at hand, and no much larger clone is one base apart. Separate from the approximately 670-subject first cohort, the validation cohort of 95 to 150 subjects was the group to which the donors belonged. At the junction V is shortened by 3 bases and J by 3 bases, with 14 bases in between. The germline V gene encodes CDR1 LNHNV and CDR2 YYDKDF (reference sequence). The CDR3 starts with the cysteine, ends with the phenylalanine, and has 15 residues. Only the CDR3 DNA is retained, 45 bases long and in frame from the first base. Preparation of the library involved the immunoSEQ multiplex PCR assay. The source study handled its data this way. A statistical classification framework was built to diagnose cytomegalovirus status from the catalog of TCR beta chain sequences. TCRdb carries this immuneACCESS record with in-frame sequences only. Its versions omit some clonotypes, under half of them owing to an unresolved V gene in the studies checked, with the rest unexplained. V and J calls and clone size are those listed in that table; D and trimming were worked out from the DNA. The sample table records 57,000 or so clones; around 94% of these occur just once. The biggest ten clones account for 2% to 2.5% of the sample.

What the work shows at the level of the full study, not this receptor alone: While some public TCRs were present in many individuals, most TCR sequences turned up only very rarely across donors. The study gave a list of about 160 TCR beta chains associated with cytomegalovirus. The authors suggested that the approach could potentially be extended to other disease states and immunological phenotypes. The validation cohort had no HLA typing available for a later analysis, so co-occurrence within that cohort was assessed over all 120 or so repertoires. A few of the identified cytomegalovirus-associated TCR beta chains were confirmed in vitro to be specific for cytomegalovirus antigens. In both the original and validation cohorts, the classifier was reported to diagnose cytomegalovirus status with high specificity and sensitivity. Subsequent analysis determined that TCRs grouped into clusters in the first cohort also showed a tendency toward co-occurrence across the 120 or so validation repertoires, and 94% of cluster scores exceeded 0.

The receptor chain draws on TRBV15 and TRBJ2-5, with no confident D gene call. The TCR originated in a man between 18 and 29 years old in good health and CMV-seronegative. Sequenced input: PBMCs. The CDR3 is CATSRRYEPEETQYF. The DNA sequence is TGTGCCACCAGCAGGCGGTATGAGCCCGAAGAGACCCAGTACTTC.